The present T cell receptor beta chain was sequenced within a study of blood T cell repertoires in COVID-19 (dated by TCRdb to 2018 to 2021). Background on the whole study: Collaborator samples came from the United States, Italy and Spain and covered acute and convalescent phases of COVID-19. The samples were drawn from two sources: the first 160 participants of the ongoing ImmuneRACE study, and 1,000 to 1,500 subjects contributed by 6 global collaborators. The dataset comprised deeply sampled blood TCRbeta repertoires from subjects exposed to, actively infected with, or recovered from COVID-19. Where available, HLA class I and class II types were obtained from metadata supplied by the sample provider rather than from assay-based typing. Nearly every sample came with metadata listing a de-identified subject ID, COVID-19 status, age in years and sex. The material from the prospective study consisted of cDNA or gDNA derived from T cells, B-cell-depleted T cells, or PBMCs. The repertoires were released in a freely available public database meant as a resource for research on the immune response to SARS-CoV-2.

The collaborating institutions used their own protocols to collect whole blood in K2EDTA tubes. For TCRbeta analysis, collaborators shipped samples in one of three forms: frozen whole blood, isolated PBMCs, or DNA extracted from either of those sample types. TCRbeta CDR3 regions were amplified from genomic DNA by means of the immunoSEQ Assay, a bias-controlled multiplex PCR. On the authors' methods: The number of nucleated cells in each sample was estimated by amplification of reference gene primers within the assay. To quantify the absolute abundance of each unique TCRbeta CDR3 rearrangement, sequence reads were collapsed and filtered. Productive Simpson clonality was computed per sample as the square root of Simpson's diversity index over productive rearrangements. In its TCRdb copy, this immuneACCESS table keeps in-frame sequences only and misses some clones. Where compared with another copy, unresolved V genes explain less than half of these, and the others have no known cause. V, J and clone size were drawn from that table, and D and trimming were deduced from the DNA. A total of around 330,000 clones appear in this sample, 70% to 90% of them only once. The ten largest clones add up to approximately 4% of the sample.

At the junction V is shortened by 2 bases and J by 9 bases, with 11 bases in between. CDR1 MNHEY and CDR2 SVGAGI are derived from the germline V gene. The CDR3 has 13 amino acids, counting the end cysteine and phenylalanine. Of the read, only the CDR3 DNA is kept; its 39 bases are in frame from base 1. The study at large found these results: Clinical and demographic metadata were provided uncurated, with the amount varying by source and participant.

As for this clone: The antigen it recognizes is unknown. The input lacks base qualities; no much larger clone sits a single base away.

This chain joins TRBV6-5 to TRBJ2-1; the D gene identity is not certain. Sample: peripheral blood. The sequence came from a woman in her 50s with active or convalescent COVID-19. The CDR3: CASSYRARSEQFF. At the DNA level, the sequence is TGTGCCAGCAGTTACCGTGCGCGGAGTGAGCAGTTCTTC.